This T cell receptor (beta chain) was observed in a study of blood T cells in healthy people across ages. Across the whole study: Per every two T cells, about one barcoded beta molecule was captured by template switching.

The authors extracted at least 6 micrograms of total RNA per sample. This clonotype was detected a few times. The use of a sample-barcoded 5' primer and a J-beta primer mix characterized a second PCR of roughly 6 to 12 cycles. A 12-random-nucleotide template-switch adaptor tagged each cDNA molecule. Every sample returned 3 million or more CDR3-containing paired-end reads. TCRdb reprocessed the 5' RACE reads with MiXCR, giving one entry per CDR3 protein. The data show approximately 1.5 million distinct CDR3 sequences, with approximately 32% seen just once and 10% to 12% held by the top ten. The V end was cut by 6 bases, the J end by 2 bases, with 6 bases between. This CDR3 has 11 residues. Germline values: CDR1 DFQATT, CDR2 SNEGSKA (reference sequence).

The chain recombines TRBV20-1 with TRBJ2-3, with D hard to call. The receptor was derived from a woman aged 25 to 39 in good health. Material for sequencing was blood. In nucleotides, the CDR3 is TGCAGTGCCGTATTCACAGATACGCAGTATTTT. This translates into CSAVFTDTQYF.